The next 21 T cell receptor beta chains were all read from a single sample in a study of T cell responses to AZD1222 COVID-19 vaccine. TCRdb's table, derived via immunoSEQ multiplex PCR, lists solely in-frame clones and lacks some. The sample holds 130,000 to 150,000 clones, around 89% seen once. Sequenced here: peripheral blood, sampled on day 0 of AZD1222 vaccination. Every receptor here comes from an adult in good health.

This chain connects TRBV5-1 to TRBJ2-3, with D tentatively TRBD1 (6 bases). Germline V gene data show CDR1 as SGHRS and CDR2 as YFSETQ. V was clipped by 1 base and J by 2 bases, with 8 bases between them. The length of the CDR3 is 14 residues. The chain's CDR3 is CASSLQGSTDTQYF. Here the CDR3 DNA reads TGCGCCAGCAGCTTGCAGGGGTCCACAGATACGCAGTATTTT.

V is TRBV27 and J is TRBJ2-6; 12 nucleotides match TRBD2. Trimming removed 3 bases from V and 3 bases from J; junction bases left unmatched: 9. The CDR3 runs to 19 residues. CDR1 and CDR2 (germline): MNHEY, SMNVEV (reference sequence). CDR3 coding DNA: TGTGCCAGCAGTTTTAACGTTTGGGGACTAGCGGGTGGGGCCAACGTCCTGACTTTC. This translates into CASSFNVWGLAGGANVLTF.

The gene calls are TRBV6-5 and TRBJ1-4, with 9 bases matching TRBD1. CDR1 is MNHEY and CDR2 is SVGAGI in the germline V gene. V was clipped by 4 bases and J by 8 bases; unmatched bases: 8. This CDR3 region has 15 residues. CDR3 residues: CASSSPGQGREKLFF. In DNA, the CDR3 is TGTGCCAGCAGTTCCCCCGGACAGGGGAGGGAAAAACTGTTTTTT.

The chain couples TRBV12-5 to TRBJ2-7; 8 nucleotides align to TRBD2. Per germline, CDR1 LGHNT and CDR2 FRNRAP. This CDR3 has 16 residues. With V trimmed by 6 bases and J by 0 bases, 10 bases remained unmatched. CDR3 nucleotide sequence: TGTGCTAGTGGCCGACGGGGGGGCCTCAGCTCCTACGAGCAGTACTTC. The encoded protein is CASGRRGGLSSYEQYF.

This chain links TRBV5-1 with TRBJ2-1; possible D gene TRBD2, 6 bases. V lost 7 bases to trimming and J lost 6 bases, with 14 bases between them. Germline V lookup: CDR1 SGHRS, CDR2 YFSETQ. The CDR3 is made up of 13 amino acids. The CDR3 loop is CASRDSGPNEQFF. The CDR3 nucleotides are TGCGCCAGCCGCGATAGCGGACCCAATGAGCAGTTCTTC.

V gene TRBV2 combines with J gene TRBJ2-5, with D maybe TRBD1 (6 bases). V dropped 5 bases and J dropped 3 bases, with 13 bases sitting between them. Germline V gives CDR1 SNHLY, CDR2 FYNNEI. The CDR3 has 14 residues. The CDR3 DNA reads as TGTGCCAGCAGTCGGACAGACAGAAAAGAGACCCAGTACTTC. Its protein is CASSRTDRKETQYF.

The rearrangement links TRBV28 to TRBJ2-1, with D perhaps matching TRBD1 or TRBD2 (5 bases each). The CDR3 length is 15 residues. The V end lost 2 bases, the J end lost 0 bases, and 8 bases lay between the germline ends. Per the germline V gene, CDR1 is MDHEN and CDR2 is SYDVKM. The CDR3 spells CASSLGGYSYNEQFF. In DNA, the CDR3 is TGTGCCAGCAGTTTAGGGGGTTACTCCTACAATGAGCAGTTCTTC. The full variable domain, with the rest looked up from reference TRBV28 and TRBJ2-1, is DVKVTQSSRYLVKRTGEKVFLECVQDMDHENMFWYRQDPGLGLRLIYFSYDVKMKEKGDIPEGYSVSREKKERFSLILESASTNQTSMYLCASSLGGYSYNEQFFGPGTRLTVL.

V is TRBV10-2 and J is TRBJ2-3, with 8 bases aligning to TRBD2. Germline V gene sequence: CDR1 WSHSY, CDR2 SAAADI. The J segment lost 3 bases and the V segment lost 4 bases, leaving 0 bases of the junction unmatched. The CDR3 length is 13 residues. CDR3 nucleotide sequence: TGCGCCAGCAGTGGACTAGCGACAGATACGCAGTATTTT. It specifies CASSGLATDTQYF.

The V gene is TRBV28, the J gene TRBJ1-1; D uncertain. Germline V gives CDR1 MDHEN, CDR2 SYDVKM. Trimming cost V 3 bases and J 1 base, with 6 bases left between them. This CDR3 contains 13 residues. The CDR3 loop is CASSLRANTEAFF. DNA of the CDR3: TGTGCCAGCAGTTTGAGAGCGAACACTGAAGCTTTCTTT.

This sequence joins TRBV7-2 and TRBJ1-1; a possible D gene is TRBD1 (6 bases). Trimming took off 5 bases at V and 6 bases at J, with 16 bases between the two ends. This CDR3 has 14 residues. Germline CDR1 reads SGHTA; CDR2 reads FQGNSA. The CDR3 DNA reads as TGTGCCAGCAGCAACAGGGTAGGATGGCCTGAAGCTTTCTTT. This translates into CASSNRVGWPEAFF.

The V gene is TRBV15, the J gene TRBJ2-5; D remains ambiguous. V was trimmed by 0 bases and J by 4 bases, leaving 6 bases between them. CDR3 length: 13 amino acids. Germline V gives CDR1 LNHNV, CDR2 YYDKDF (reference sequence). The CDR3 nucleotides are TGTGCCACCAGCAGAGATCTGGTAGAGACCCAGTACTTC. Translated, it gives CATSRDLVETQYF.

This CDR3 reads CASSPDRGHSNQPQHF. The CDR3 nucleotides are TGCGCCAGCAGCCCAGACCGGGGGCATAGCAATCAGCCCCAGCATTTT. The chain joins TRBV4-1 to TRBJ1-5, with TRBD1 as a possible D gene (6 bases). Germline V lookup: CDR1 MGHRA, CDR2 YSYEKL. CDR3 size: 16 residues. The V gene lost 4 bases and the J gene lost 0 bases, with 13 bases spanning the gap.

The chain recombines TRBV2 with TRBJ1-6, with 9 bases lining up with TRBD1. CDR1 is SNHLY and CDR2 is FYNNEI in the germline V gene. Trimming at V came to 6 bases and at J to 7 bases, leaving 7 bases not matched to a gene. The CDR3 totals 15 residues. CDR3 protein: CASREDRGWNSPLHF. In DNA, the CDR3 is TGTGCCAGCAGGGAGGACAGGGGTTGGAATTCACCCCTCCACTTT.

This clone was observed a handful of times. The same CDR3 is also encoded by other DNA sequences in this sample. This sequence joins TRBV18 and TRBJ2-7, with 11 bases aligning to TRBD2. Losses at the gene ends were 6 bases for V and 5 bases for J; bases not matched to a gene: 9. The CDR3 totals 15 residues. CDR1 and CDR2 from the germline V gene are KGHSH and LQKENI. Here the CDR3 reads CASSPLLAGADEQYF. For the CDR3, the DNA is TGTGCCAGCTCCCCGTTACTAGCGGGAGCTGACGAGCAGTACTTC.

The chain recombines TRBV10-1 with TRBJ1-2; D is unclear. V was trimmed by 3 bases and J by 4 bases, leaving 9 bases between them. The CDR3 is made up of 13 amino acids. The V gene's germline CDR1 is WNHNN and CDR2 SYGVQD (reference sequence). CDR3 protein: CASSEDLRYGYTF. CDR3 bases: TGCGCCAGCAGTGAAGACCTCCGCTATGGCTACACCTTC.

The chain links TRBV7-2 to TRBJ2-7; the D call may be TRBD1 or TRBD2 (6 bases each). V was cut by 4 bases and J by 5 bases, with 15 bases left in between. CDR1 SGHTA and CDR2 FQGNSA come from the germline V gene. The CDR3 spans 14 residues. The CDR3 DNA follows: TGTGCCAGCAGCTCCCTGGGGGGCCTCGACGAGCAGTACTTC. Translating it yields CASSSLGGLDEQYF.

This rearrangement joins TRBV28 to TRBJ2-7; 7 bases align to TRBD1. V was clipped by 4 bases and J by 9 bases; unmatched bases: 6. In germline, CDR1 is MDHEN, CDR2 SYDVKM. This CDR3 contains 12 residues. The CDR3 bases are TGTGCCAGCAGTTCGTCCGACAGGGTGCAGTACTTC. Amino acids: CASSSSDRVQYF.

V usage is TRBV28 and J usage is TRBJ1-1; D call uncertain. The CDR3 is 11 amino acids. V shed 7 bases and J shed 10 bases, with 13 bases lying between them. Germline V gene lookup returns CDR1 MDHEN and CDR2 SYDVKM. The CDR3 protein is CASTYIGIAFF. The CDR3 coding sequence is TGTGCCAGCACTTACATCGGGATAGCTTTCTTT.

The J gene is TRBJ1-1, the V gene TRBV30; TRBD1 matches 10 bases. The CDR3 is 16 residues long. Unmatched junction bases numbered 7, after V lost 3 bases and J lost 0 bases. The germline V gene encodes CDR1 GTSNPN and CDR2 SVGIG (reference sequence). The CDR3, as DNA: TGTGCCTGGAGGGTGGACAGGGGGTTCCTGAACACTGAAGCTTTCTTT. As protein: CAWRVDRGFLNTEAFF.

This clone occurred a few times. The chain is built from TRBV28 and TRBJ1-6, with D hard to call. CDR3 size: 15 residues. V was pared by 4 bases and J by 8 bases, with 15 bases between. Germline V gene lookup returns CDR1 MDHEN and CDR2 SYDVKM. CDR3 DNA: TGTGCCAGCAGTTACACCTGGAGCATGGATTCACCCCTCCACTTT. Translated, it gives CASSYTWSMDSPLHF.

The chain is built from TRBV28 and TRBJ1-1; D uncertain. The germline V gene has CDR1 MDHEN and CDR2 SYDVKM. This CDR3 contains 17 residues. V lost 4 bases and J lost 1, with 19 bases in between. This CDR3 is CASSSPSQKVANTEAFF. Here the CDR3 DNA reads TGTGCCAGCAGTTCCCCCTCCCAGAAGGTTGCGAACACTGAAGCTTTCTTT.